The 6 T cell receptor beta chains below come from one sample, sequenced in a study of T-cell memory formation after mild COVID-19. Each CDR3 protein gets one entry after TCRdb re-called the 5' RACE reads with MiXCR. The table lists around 200,000 distinct CDR3 sequences, about 10% of them singletons. Specimen: PBMCs or a T cell subset sorted from them (not recorded which). Receptor source: a young man who had mild COVID-19 (a few samples of this study predate the infection). Cell type and time point are not known.

This clonotype was recorded a few times. V gene TRBV28 combines with J gene TRBJ2-5; TRBD2 aligns across 16 bases. Trimming at V came to 5 bases and at J to 5 bases, leaving 11 bases not matched to a gene. The CDR3 totals 18 residues. CDR1 MDHEN and CDR2 SYDVKM come from the germline V gene. This chain's CDR3 is CASSPLPGLAGGQETQYF. Here the CDR3 DNA reads TGTGCCAGCAGTCCCCTCCCGGGACTAGCGGGGGGGCAGGAGACCCAGTACTTC.

The rearrangement links TRBV7-2 to TRBJ2-2; 9 bases are a match to TRBD2. This CDR3 region has 18 residues. The trim removed 3 bases at V and 2 bases at J, leaving 10 bases unmatched. CDR1 and CDR2 (germline): SGHTA, FQGNSA. The CDR3 region has the DNA TGTGCCAGCAGCTTTTTGGGTAGCGGGGGCCTAAACACCGGGGAGCTGTTTTTT. Translating gives CASSFLGSGGLNTGELFF.

This clonotype was seen many times. The rearrangement uses TRBV5-1 and TRBJ2-1; D remains unclear. Trimming took off 1 base at V and 5 bases at J, with 19 bases between the two ends. CDR1 and CDR2 from the germline V gene are SGHRS and YFSETQ. The CDR3 is 17 residues long. The CDR3: CASSLRLVSRYNNEQFF. CDR3 in DNA: TGCGCCAGCAGCTTGAGACTGGTCAGCCGATATAACAATGAGCAGTTCTTC.

This clonotype was observed a handful of times. The chain links TRBV20-1 to TRBJ1-3; D call uncertain. Trimming left V 0 bases short and J 4 bases short, with 10 bases between. The germline V gene encodes CDR1 DFQATT and CDR2 SNEGSKA (reference sequence). This CDR3 has 14 amino acids. DNA of the CDR3: TGCAGTGCTAGAGATCGAACGCGGGGAAACACCATATATTTT. It is translated as CSARDRTRGNTIYF.

The table lists this clonotype with a few counts. The chain has TRBV12-3 or TRBV12-4 and TRBJ1-1; no reliable D call. Trimming stripped 3 bases from V and 11 bases from J, with 13 bases between. CDR3 length: 12 residues. This CDR3 is CASSFLGIDAFF. CDR3 DNA: TGTGCCAGCAGTTTCTTAGGGATTGACGCTTTCTTT.

Only a few counts were recorded for this clonotype. This chain uses TRBV4-3 with TRBJ2-7; D is possibly TRBD1 (6 bases). Trimming left V 0 bases short and J 6 bases short, with 15 bases between. From germline, CDR1 is LGHNA and CDR2 YSLEER. This CDR3 is built from 15 residues. The CDR3 nucleotides read TGCGCCAGCAGCCAAGAACAGGGCCGAGGGTTCGAGCAGTACTTC. It encodes CASSQEQGRGFEQYF.